In its sample, the clone carrying this T cell receptor (beta chain) was seen a few times. The antigen is unknown. This CDR3 has 15 amino acids. CDR1 and CDR2 (germline): SGHDT, YYEEEE. Trimming took off 6 bases at V and 3 bases at J, with 17 bases between the two ends. This record comes from a study of CD8 T cells in ankylosing spondylitis. Findings and limits, study-wide: Earlier authors reported some of these motif variants in reactive arthritis synovial fluid and blood.

Each CDR3 protein is one row after TCRdb ran MiXCR on the 5' RACE reads. This sample yields 120,000 or so distinct CDR3 sequences, of which roughly 13% are seen a single time; roughly 3% belongs to the top ten. The origin of this receptor is a female donor with ankylosing spondylitis or in good health (not recorded which). V and J are TRBV5-6 and TRBJ2-3; no clear D gene. Sequencing was done on a sample of blood, either unsorted or a sorted T cell fraction (not recorded which). DNA of the CDR3: TGTGCCAGCACCGATCGATCAGAACCTACAGATACGCAGTATTTT. Translating gives CASTDRSEPTDTQYF.